These 19 T cell receptor beta chains came from one sample sequenced in a study of beta chain features in type 1 diabetes. The sequenced template was cDNA made from the entire isolated RNA. The table came from immunoSEQ multiplex PCR; TCRdb's copy has only in-frame clones and leaves some out. This table holds 150,000 to 160,000 clones, 11% found once. The material sequenced was central memory CD4+ T cells from blood. The receptors originated from a man aged 18 to 29 in good health.

This clone was recorded many times. This sequence joins TRBV7-2 and TRBJ2-1, with 8 bases fitting TRBD2. V was pared by 5 bases and J by 2 bases, with 5 bases of the junction left unmatched. CDR3 length: 15 residues. Germline V CDR1 and CDR2: SGHTA, FQGNSA. The CDR3 DNA sequence: TGTGCCAGCAGCCCAAGCGGGGGAACCTACAATGAGCAGTTCTTC. This codes for CASSPSGGTYNEQFF.

The CDR3 region has the DNA TGTGCCAGCTCATCCAGAAACAGGGGGCACACTGAAGCTTTCTTT. Its translation is CASSSRNRGHTEAFF. The J gene is TRBJ1-1, the V gene TRBV18, with TRBD1 matching 9 bases. V gave up 5 bases and J gave up 3 bases; unmatched junction bases: 7. Germline V gives CDR1 KGHSH, CDR2 LQKENI. CDR3 length: 15 residues. The complete variable domain, with remaining parts taken from reference TRBV18 and TRBJ1-1, reads NAGVMQNPRHLVRRRGQEARLRCSPMKGHSHVYWYRQLPEEGLKFMVYLQKENIIDESGMPKERFSAEFPKEGPSILRIQQVVRGDSAAYFCASSSRNRGHTEAFFGQGTRLTVV.

This clone was counted a few times. This chain links TRBV29-1 with TRBJ2-1, with D perhaps TRBD1 or TRBD2 (6 bases each). V was cut by 7 bases and J by 0 bases, with 16 bases left in between. Germline V gene sequence: CDR1 SQVTM, CDR2 ANQGSEA. CDR3 length: 15 residues. CDR3 loop: CSAEGGPGSYNEQFF. CDR3 sequence (DNA): TGCAGCGCCGAAGGGGGGCCTGGCTCCTACAATGAGCAGTTCTTC.

The V call is TRBV29-1, the J call TRBJ2-5; D is undetermined. Germline V gene lookup returns CDR1 SQVTM and CDR2 ANQGSEA. Trimming took 3 bases from V and 1 from J, leaving 6 bases between them. The CDR3 is 12 amino acids. CDR3 sequence (DNA): TGCAGCGTTGAGGGCAGCCAAGAGACCCAGTACTTC. Translated, it gives CSVEGSQETQYF.

V is TRBV23-1 and J is TRBJ2-1; possibly TRBD1 for D (6 bases). TRBV23-1 is recorded as an ORF, its role being uncertain. V lost 0 bases, J lost 7 bases, and 16 bases lay in between. The CDR3 has 16 amino acids. CDR3 DNA: TGCGCCAGCAGTCAATCGGTAGGGATACAGGGAAATGAGCAGTTCTTC. Its translation is CASSQSVGIQGNEQFF.

This clone was seen a few times. V is TRBV25-1 and J is TRBJ2-7; D tentatively fits TRBD1 or TRBD2 (6 bases each). In germline, CDR1 is MGHDK, CDR2 SYGVNS. V was cut by 8 bases and J by 3 bases, with 14 bases left in between. The CDR3 totals 13 residues. This CDR3 is CASGPRGLYEQYF. Written as DNA, the CDR3 is TGTGCCAGCGGGCCCCGGGGGCTCTACGAGCAGTACTTC.

J is TRBJ1-2 and V is TRBV28, with TRBD1 as a possible D gene (5 bases). The V end lost 5 bases, the J end lost 2 bases, and 15 bases lay between the germline ends. Germline values: CDR1 MDHEN, CDR2 SYDVKM. The CDR3 totals 15 residues. In DNA form, the CDR3 reads TGTGCCAGCAGTATACCCAGGGCTACAAACTATGGCTACACCTTC. Amino acid sequence: CASSIPRATNYGYTF.

The chain employs TRBV7-8 and TRBJ2-7; D remains ambiguous. V lost 3 bases to trimming and J lost 3 bases, with 6 bases between them. Germline V lookup: CDR1 SGHVS, CDR2 FQNEAQ. The CDR3 consists of 12 residues. DNA of the CDR3: TGTGCCAGCAGCTTTCACGGCTACGAGCAGTACTTC. Translating it yields CASSFHGYEQYF. Full variable domain (rest looked up from reference TRBV7-8 and TRBJ2-7): GAGVSQSPRYKVAKRGQDVALRCDPISGHVSLFWYQQALGQGPEFLTYFQNEAQLDKSGLPSDRFFAERPEGSVSTLKIQRTQQEDSAVYLCASSFHGYEQYFGPGTRLTVT.

The genes are TRBV7-9 and TRBJ1-1; D call uncertain. Trimming took 4 bases from V and 2 from J, leaving 11 bases between them. The CDR3 runs to 14 residues. CDR1 is SEHNR, CDR2 FQNEAQ, per germline (reference sequence). CDR3 sequence: CASSSMSSNTEAFF. Here the CDR3 DNA reads TGTGCCAGCAGCTCTATGTCGTCAAACACTGAAGCTTTCTTT.

The chain links TRBV29-1 to TRBJ1-3; 8 positions agree with TRBD1. The CDR3 length is 14 residues. V shed 6 bases and J 3 bases; nucleotides not matched to a gene: 7. Germline V lookup: CDR1 SQVTM, CDR2 ANQGSEA. Here the CDR3 reads CSVGQGTIGNTIYF. Here the CDR3 DNA reads TGCAGCGTAGGACAGGGAACTATTGGAAACACCATATATTTT. The variable domain in full, with the rest retrieved from reference TRBV29-1 and TRBJ1-3, is SAVISQKPSRDICQRGTSLTIQCQVDSQVTMMFWYRQQPGQSLTLIATANQGSEATYESGFVIDKFPISRPNLTFSTLTVSNMSPEDSSIYLCSVGQGTIGNTIYFGEGSWLTVV.

The chain combines TRBV2 with TRBJ1-6; the D is unclear. The CDR3 is 13 residues long. Germline V gives CDR1 SNHLY, CDR2 FYNNEI. V gave up 11 bases and J gave up 8 bases, with 16 bases separating them. CDR3 in DNA: TGTGCCGGGAGCCAAGGACGTGATTCACCCCTCCACTTT. This sequence encodes CAGSQGRDSPLHF.

This clone was seen only a few times. J is TRBJ1-3 and V is TRBV29-1; D remains unclear. Between the trimmed V and J ends, which lost 7 bases and 0 bases, there was a span of 10 bases. Germline V gene sequence: CDR1 SQVTM, CDR2 ANQGSEA. The CDR3 covers 13 residues. CDR3 nucleotides: TGCAGCGGTATCAGAAACTCTGGAAACACCATATATTTT. Its protein is CSGIRNSGNTIYF.

The chain links TRBV7-8 to TRBJ2-3, with TRBD2 matching over 9 bases. The germline CDR1 and CDR2 sequences are SGHVS and FQNEAQ. V lost 0 bases to trimming and J lost 6 bases; unmatched junction nucleotides: 10. The CDR3 totals 17 residues. Here the CDR3 reads CASSLAGLAGRGDTQYF. DNA for the CDR3: TGTGCCAGCAGCTTAGCGGGGCTAGCGGGAAGAGGTGATACGCAGTATTTT.

The rearrangement joins TRBV2 to TRBJ2-1; D uncertain. The V end lost 1 base, the J end lost 9 bases, and 10 bases lay between the germline ends. The CDR3 runs 13 residues. Germline CDR1 SNHLY, CDR2 FYNNEI. The CDR3 sequence is CASSEERVSEQFF. The CDR3 coding sequence is TGTGCCAGCAGTGAAGAAAGAGTCAGTGAGCAGTTCTTC.

V gene TRBV30 combines with J gene TRBJ1-1; D remains unclear. This CDR3 is built from 11 residues. The germline gives CDR1 GTSNPN, CDR2 SVGIG (reference sequence). The V and J ends lost 5 bases and 5 bases respectively, with 9 bases between them. CDR3 DNA sequence: TGTGCCTGGGTTAGATGGACTGAAGCTTTCTTT. Protein sequence: CAWVRWTEAFF.

This clone was observed a few times. The V call is TRBV25-1, the J call TRBJ1-5; TRBD1 matches at 7 bases. This CDR3 is built from 14 residues. The trim removed 4 bases at V and 2 bases at J, leaving 2 bases unmatched. Per the germline V gene, CDR1 is MGHDK and CDR2 is SYGVNS. CDR3 nucleotide sequence: TGTGCCAGCAGTGCCCAGGGGGGCAATCAGCCCCAGCATTTT. This gives the protein CASSAQGGNQPQHF.

This clone was observed at least ten times. The rearrangement links TRBV27 to TRBJ1-1; D remains unclear. The CDR3 spans 13 residues. The V gene lost 4 bases and the J gene lost 0 bases, with 6 bases spanning the gap. Germline lookup yields CDR1 MNHEY and CDR2 SMNVEV (reference sequence). The CDR3 bases are TGTGCCAGCAGTTACGCAGTGAACACTGAAGCTTTCTTT. Translated, it gives CASSYAVNTEAFF.

The J gene is TRBJ1-1, the V gene TRBV4-3; D gene ambiguous. The CDR3 sequence is 15 residues long. V shed 0 bases and J shed 4 bases, with 12 bases lying between them. Germline V gene data show CDR1 as LGHNA and CDR2 as YSLEER. CDR3 sequence reads: CASSQDLVTGTEAFF. The DNA of the CDR3 is TGCGCCAGCAGCCAAGATTTAGTGACGGGCACTGAAGCTTTCTTT.

This clone was seen only a few times. The genes are TRBV18 and TRBJ2-5; a weak D match, TRBD1 (6 bases). Trimming took 0 bases from V and 5 from J, leaving 10 bases between them. Germline V lookup: CDR1 KGHSH, CDR2 LQKENI. The CDR3 contains 14 residues. CDR3 DNA sequence: TGTGCCAGCTCACCACCGTCAGGGGTCGAGACCCAGTACTTC. Protein sequence: CASSPPSGVETQYF.